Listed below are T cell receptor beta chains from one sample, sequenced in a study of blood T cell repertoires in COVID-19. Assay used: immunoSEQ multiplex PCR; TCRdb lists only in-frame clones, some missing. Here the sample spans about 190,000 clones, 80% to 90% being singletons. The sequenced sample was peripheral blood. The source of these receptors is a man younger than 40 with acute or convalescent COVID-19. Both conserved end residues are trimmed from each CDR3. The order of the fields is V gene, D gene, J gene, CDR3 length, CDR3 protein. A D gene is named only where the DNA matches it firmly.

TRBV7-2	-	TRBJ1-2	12	ASLGPGGVYGYT
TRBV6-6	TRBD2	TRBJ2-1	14	ASIRRSSGGYNEQF
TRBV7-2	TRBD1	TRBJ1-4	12	ASSPRQGRLELF
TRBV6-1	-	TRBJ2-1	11	ASSESLDREQF
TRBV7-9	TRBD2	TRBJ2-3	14	ASSPRLAGGTDTQY
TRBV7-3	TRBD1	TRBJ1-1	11	ASRRDSYTEAF
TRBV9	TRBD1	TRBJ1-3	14	ASSVGTGNSGNTIY
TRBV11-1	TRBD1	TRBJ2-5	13	ASSSGTGVRETQY
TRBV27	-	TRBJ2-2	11	ASRRSNTGELF
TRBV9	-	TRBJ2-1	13	ASSGQGLSKGEQF
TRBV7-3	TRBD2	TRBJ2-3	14	ASSQTSGGVTDTQY
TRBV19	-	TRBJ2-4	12	ASSIDSPKNIQY
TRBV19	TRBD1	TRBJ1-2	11	ASNRQGLWGYT
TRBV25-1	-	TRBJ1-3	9	ASRGGGTIY
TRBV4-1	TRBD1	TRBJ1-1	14	ASSLAAGTGGVEAF
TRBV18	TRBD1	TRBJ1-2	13	ASSPAGTGAHGYT
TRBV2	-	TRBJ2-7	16	ASSDLQGLLQASYEQY
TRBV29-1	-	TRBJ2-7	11	SVEGQTSYEQY
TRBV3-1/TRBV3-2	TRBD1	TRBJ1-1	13	ASSPQDRGLAEAF
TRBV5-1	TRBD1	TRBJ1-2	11	ASSLGTGEGYT
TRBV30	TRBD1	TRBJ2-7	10	AWSVTGVEQY
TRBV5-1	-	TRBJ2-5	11	ASSSTGTETQY
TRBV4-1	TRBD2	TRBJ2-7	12	ASSQAGGSYEQY
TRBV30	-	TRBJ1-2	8	AWSAGVTT
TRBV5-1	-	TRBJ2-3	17	ASSLGIGRGVNIPDTQY
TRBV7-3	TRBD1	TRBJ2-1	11	ASSRDRGTEQF
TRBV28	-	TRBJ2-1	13	ASSIPGPGGNEQF
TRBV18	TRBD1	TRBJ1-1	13	ASSPLGQGWTEAF
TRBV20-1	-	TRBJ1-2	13	SASRIQGPNYGYT
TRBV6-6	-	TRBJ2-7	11	ASTVDSSYEQY
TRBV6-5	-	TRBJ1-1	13	ASSYSSGVNTEAF
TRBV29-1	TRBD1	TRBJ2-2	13	SVATGQMNTGELF
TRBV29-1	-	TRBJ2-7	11	SVEGTRNYEQY
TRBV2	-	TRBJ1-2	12	ASKAEGMGYGYT
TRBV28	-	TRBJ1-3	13	ASSGPPPPRNTIY
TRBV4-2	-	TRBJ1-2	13	ASSQDSTRGYGYT
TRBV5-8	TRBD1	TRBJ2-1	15	ASSLGTESSSYNEQF
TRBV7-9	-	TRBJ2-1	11	ASSLARYNEQF
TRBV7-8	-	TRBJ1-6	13	ASSLTGQSNSPLH
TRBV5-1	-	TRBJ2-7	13	ASSRITGASYEQY
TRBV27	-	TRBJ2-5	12	ASSLTRRQETQY
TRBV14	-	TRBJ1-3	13	ASSQDVSSGNTIY
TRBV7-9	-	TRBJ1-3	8	ASEGNTIY
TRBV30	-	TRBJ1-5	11	AWSNGPSQPQH
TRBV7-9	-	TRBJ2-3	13	ASSLTASSTDTQY